The next 27 T cell receptor beta chains were all read from a single sample in a study of T-cell reconstitution after alpha-beta-depleted transplantation in children (dated by TCRdb to the mid-2010s). The library came from PCR. The sequencer listed for this sample is Illumina HiSeq 2500. TCR library preparation used molecular barcoding, with unique molecular identifiers applied to normalize quantification of the TCRbeta repertoire. TCRdb reran the public reads through fastp at Q25 and MiXCR, keeping productive beta chains. Rows with a matching CDR3 protein are joined into one entry that keeps the most common DNA and genes. In this sample the table shows over 550,000 distinct CDR3 sequences, about 10% of which occur a single time. Of the sample, roughly 4% falls within the top ten clones. The source material was PBMCs from the stem cell graft donor, sampled from the stem cell graft. These receptors were collected from a human donor who donated a stem cell graft to a child with acute myeloid leukemia.

This clonotype was seen a few times. The chain uses TRBV3-1 and TRBJ1-1; D unclear. The CDR3 has 16 amino acids. Deletions cut 0 bases from V and 0 bases from J, with 11 bases between. The germline CDR1 and CDR2 sequences are LGHDT and YNNKEL (reference sequence). CDR3 DNA: TGTGCCAGCAGCCAAGACGGGCAGGTAATGAACACTGAAGCTTTCTTT. It specifies CASSQDGQVMNTEAFF.

In this sample, this clonotype turned up many times. The chain recombines TRBV12-3 or TRBV12-4 with TRBJ1-1, with a weak D call TRBD1 (6 bases). V lost 6 bases to trimming and J lost 3 bases, with 8 bases between them. This CDR3 is built from 12 residues. The DNA for the CDR3 is TGTGCCAGCAGGCGGACAGACACTGAAGCTTTCTTT. It yields the protein CASRRTDTEAFF.

This clonotype was seen a few times. The chain employs TRBV18 and TRBJ2-7; D not resolved. CDR3 length equals 14 residues. The germline V gene has CDR1 KGHSH and CDR2 LQKENI. V lost 1 base and J lost 0, with 7 bases in between. CDR3 coding DNA: TGTGCCAGCTCACCACTGGACGGCTCCTACGAGCAGTACTTC. It yields the protein CASSPLDGSYEQYF.

The table lists this clonotype with a few counts. At one boundary the junction diverges from the germline segment, which might be a read error. V usage is TRBV5-1 and J usage is TRBJ2-3; 7 nucleotides line up with TRBD1. The CDR3 is made up of 13 amino acids. Germline V gene data show CDR1 as SGHRS and CDR2 as YFSETQ. In nucleotides, the CDR3 is TGCGCCAGCAGATCGCCCGGGACAGAGACGCAGTATTTT. Translated, it gives CASRSPGTETQYF.

This clonotype showed up just a few times. The V gene is TRBV27, the J gene TRBJ2-7, with 14 bases fitting TRBD2. With 5 bases clipped from V and 3 bases from J, the junction kept 12 bases outside the gene matches. The length of the CDR3 is 18 residues. Germline CDR1 MNHEY, CDR2 SMNVEV (reference sequence). CDR3 protein: CASSPRWGGLAGGYEQYF. CDR3 bases: TGTGCCAGCAGTCCTCGGTGGGGCGGACTAGCGGGAGGCTACGAGCAGTACTTC.

Comments on this clonotype: A clone one base away is much larger, so this may be a read error. The chain joins TRBV12-3 or TRBV12-4 to TRBJ2-3; a weak D match, TRBD1 (6 bases). This CDR3 contains 14 residues. The DNA for the CDR3 is TGTGCCACCAGGGACATTTCTAGCACAGATACGCAGTTTTTT. It translates to CATRDISSTDTQFF.

This clonotype was detected many times. The genes are TRBV11-2 and TRBJ2-7; D tentatively reads TRBD1 or TRBD2 (5 bases each). The CDR3 is made up of 13 amino acids. V lost 6 bases to trimming and J lost 0 bases, with 9 bases between them. The germline gives CDR1 SGHAT, CDR2 FQNNGV. The CDR3 protein is CASRGTDSYEQYF. The CDR3 region has the DNA TGTGCCAGCAGGGGGACGGACTCCTACGAGCAGTACTTC.

This clonotype was seen a handful of times. In DNA, the CDR3 is TGTGCCAGCAGCGTATCCCCCGGGACGGGCTCCTACGAGCAGTACTTC. It specifies CASSVSPGTGSYEQYF. The gene calls are TRBV9 and TRBJ2-7; perhaps D is TRBD1 or TRBD2 (5 bases each). CDR1 and CDR2 (germline): SGDLS, YYNGEE. The V end was cut by 1 base, the J end by 0 bases, with 14 bases between. CDR3 length: 16 residues.

The V and J genes are TRBV11-2 and TRBJ2-1; 8 bases line up with TRBD2. V shed 5 bases and J 8 bases; nucleotides not matched to a gene: 14. The germline gives CDR1 SGHAT, CDR2 FQNNGV. The CDR3 length is 16 residues. The CDR3 loop is CASSAGGGPPWDEQFF. The DNA for the CDR3 is TGTGCCAGCAGCGCGGGGGGCGGTCCCCCGTGGGATGAGCAGTTCTTC. The whole variable domain, remainder taken from reference TRBV11-2 and TRBJ2-1, is EAGVAQSPRYKIIEKRQSVAFWCNPISGHATLYWYQQILGQGPKLLIQFQNNGVVDDSQLPKDRFSAERLKGVDSTLKIQPAKLEDSAVYLCASSAGGGPPWDEQFFGPGTRLTVL.

The sample holds many counts of this clonotype. CDR3 nucleotides: TGTGCCAGCAGCTCCCGGACTAGCGGGAGGGCCCAGGCTTACGAGCAGTACTTC. It encodes CASSSRTSGRAQAYEQYF. The chain couples TRBV11-1 to TRBJ2-7, with 15 positions matching TRBD2. The length of the CDR3 is 18 residues. Germline assignment: CDR1 SGHAT and CDR2 FQDESV (reference sequence). The V segment lost 4 bases and the J segment 4 bases; nucleotides outside the gene matches: 11.

The rearrangement links TRBV6-1 to TRBJ2-2; 9 nucleotides agree with TRBD1. J gave up 3 bases and V 5 bases, and 7 bases lay outside the gene matches. This CDR3 is 16 amino acids long. Germline V gene sequence: CDR1 MNHNS, CDR2 SASEGT. DNA for the CDR3: TGTGCCAGCAGTCTTCCGGGACAGGGCGACACCGGGGAGCTGTTTTTT. Translated: CASSLPGQGDTGELFF.

The genes are TRBV20-1 and TRBJ2-5; 8 bases fit TRBD2. Trimming cost V 0 bases and J 5 bases; bases outside gene matches: 11. This CDR3 has 16 amino acids. Germline CDR1 reads DFQATT; CDR2 reads SNEGSKA (reference sequence). This CDR3 reads CSARDPGSGSRETQYF. CDR3 bases: TGCAGTGCTAGAGATCCCGGGAGCGGGAGCCGGGAGACCCAGTACTTC.

The chain has TRBV9 and TRBJ2-7, with D perhaps TRBD2 (5 bases). The CDR3 has 15 residues. CDR1 and CDR2 from the germline V gene are SGDLS and YYNGEE. Trimming stripped 0 bases from V and 3 bases from J, with 13 bases between. The CDR3 bases are TGTGCCAGCAGCGTAGGTACCAATGGACTCTACGAGCAGTACTTC. Translated, it gives CASSVGTNGLYEQYF.

Only a few counts were recorded for this clonotype. V and J are TRBV20-1 and TRBJ2-7; a weak D match, TRBD1 (5 bases). Germline V gives CDR1 DFQATT, CDR2 SNEGSKA (reference sequence). The CDR3 is made up of 12 amino acids. The V end lost 4 bases, the J end lost 2 bases, and 9 bases lay between the germline ends. The CDR3 here is CSAKQVTYEQYF. The CDR3 DNA is TGCAGTGCTAAACAGGTTACCTACGAGCAGTACTTC.

Ten or more counts support this clonotype. The chain links TRBV7-2 to TRBJ2-3; 11 positions match TRBD2. Germline loops: CDR1 SGHTA, CDR2 FQGNSA. Germline trimming cut 4 bases from V and 1 base from J; bases unmatched to any gene: 4. This CDR3 has 16 residues. CDR3 sequence reads: CASSYLAGGRTDTQYF. The CDR3 region has the DNA TGTGCCAGCAGCTACCTAGCGGGAGGTCGCACAGATACGCAGTATTTT.

J is TRBJ2-3 and V is TRBV6-1; 16 bases match TRBD2. V shed 6 bases, J shed 2 bases, and the junction held 14 bases outside the gene matches. The CDR3 is made up of 20 amino acids. CDR1 and CDR2 (germline): MNHNS, SASEGT. The CDR3 region is CASSETSGGLAGGITDTQYF. Here the CDR3 DNA reads TGTGCCAGCAGCGAAACTTCGGGGGGACTAGCGGGAGGGATCACAGATACGCAGTATTTT.

The V and J genes are TRBV7-9 and TRBJ2-7, with D perhaps assigned TRBD1 or TRBD2 (5 bases each). The CDR3 has 15 residues. Deletions cut 5 bases from V and 1 base from J, with 15 bases between. CDR1 is SEHNR, CDR2 FQNEAQ, per germline (reference sequence). The CDR3 sequence: CASSPRDVVSYEQYF. DNA for the CDR3: TGTGCCAGCAGCCCCCGGGACGTCGTTTCCTACGAGCAGTACTTC.

This clonotype was detected many times. This rearrangement joins TRBV30 to TRBJ2-1; possibly TRBD2 for D (5 bases). Germline CDR1 is GTSNPN and CDR2 is SVGIG (reference sequence). Between the trimmed V and J ends, which lost 3 bases and 3 bases, there was a span of 12 bases. This CDR3 is 14 amino acids long. The CDR3 region has the DNA TGTGCCTGGAGCAAGCGGAACCTCTACAATGAGCAGTTCTTC. This translates into CAWSKRNLYNEQFF.

This clonotype was seen at least ten times. V is TRBV29-1 and J is TRBJ2-1, with D perhaps matching TRBD1 or TRBD2 (5 bases each). Trimming took 4 bases from V and 0 from J, leaving 13 bases between them. CDR1 and CDR2 from the germline V gene are SQVTM and ANQGSEA. This CDR3 has 15 amino acids. The CDR3 loop is CSVGGTDSSYNEQFF. CDR3 nucleotides: TGCAGCGTTGGGGGGACCGATAGCTCCTACAATGAGCAGTTCTTC.

This clonotype was observed at least ten times. The rearrangement joins TRBV20-1 to TRBJ2-1, with TRBD2 matching over 8 bases. The germline V gene encodes CDR1 DFQATT and CDR2 SNEGSKA (reference sequence). The CDR3 has 15 residues. J lost 6 bases, V lost 5 bases, and 12 bases had no gene match. The CDR3: CSAHKRESRRNEQFF. The CDR3, as DNA: TGCAGTGCTCATAAGCGGGAGAGTCGACGCAATGAGCAGTTCTTC.

This clonotype was counted a few times. The chain links TRBV20-1 to TRBJ2-5, with 7 bases matching TRBD1. Germline V lookup: CDR1 DFQATT, CDR2 SNEGSKA (reference sequence). The junction had 10 bases not matched to a gene; V was cut back by 0 bases and J by 3 bases. The CDR3 extends over 16 amino acids. Here the CDR3 reads CSARERRDRVEETQYF. The CDR3 region has the DNA TGCAGTGCTAGAGAACGTCGTGACAGGGTAGAAGAGACCCAGTACTTC.

V gene TRBV4-3 combines with J gene TRBJ2-3, with D possibly matching TRBD1 (5 bases). The CDR3 runs 14 residues. Trimming stripped 0 bases from V and 5 bases from J, with 9 bases between. The V gene's germline CDR1 is LGHNA and CDR2 YSLEER. CDR3 bases: TGCGCCAGCAGCCAAGAAGGGGCGGAAGATACGCAGTATTTT. It encodes CASSQEGAEDTQYF.

This clonotype appeared a few times. V and J are TRBV9 and TRBJ2-2, with 8 bases that match TRBD2. J gave up 1 base and V 6 bases, and 2 bases lay outside the gene matches. This CDR3 comprises 14 residues. Looked up from germline, CDR1 is SGDLS and CDR2 is YYNGEE. The CDR3 DNA reads TGTGCCAGCAAGCGGGAGTTGAACACCGGGGAGCTGTTTTTT. Its protein is CASKRELNTGELFF. The full variable domain, rest sourced from reference TRBV9 and TRBJ2-2, is DSGVTQTPKHLITATGQRVTLRCSPRSGDLSVYWYQQSLDQGLQFLIQYYNGEERAKGNILERFSAQQFPDLHSELNLSSLELGDSALYFCASKRELNTGELFFGEGSRLTVL.

This clonotype was seen ten or more times. V usage is TRBV6-5 and J usage is TRBJ2-5, with 10 bases matching TRBD1. The CDR3 is made up of 15 amino acids. Per the germline V gene, CDR1 is MNHEY and CDR2 is SVGAGI. The V and J ends lost 4 bases and 3 bases, in that order; junction bases with no gene match: 5. The CDR3 is CASSSPGTGEETQYF. CDR3 nucleotide sequence: TGTGCCAGCAGTTCGCCCGGGACAGGGGAAGAGACCCAGTACTTC.

This chain connects TRBV28 to TRBJ2-3, with D unclear. Germline V gives CDR1 MDHEN, CDR2 SYDVKM. Trimming left V 3 bases short and J 5 bases short, with 9 bases between. The length of the CDR3 is 13 residues. CDR3 DNA sequence: TGTGCCAGCAGTTTCTCCCTTAGAGATACGCAGTATTTT. This encodes CASSFSLRDTQYF.

This clonotype came up many times. The rearrangement uses TRBV11-2 and TRBJ1-1; 7 nucleotides agree with TRBD1. The germline gives CDR1 SGHAT, CDR2 FQNNGV. This CDR3 contains 14 residues. V shed 4 bases and J 2 bases; nucleotides not matched to a gene: 4. In DNA form, the CDR3 reads TGTGCCAGCAGCTCGGGACAGCGAAACACTGAAGCTTTCTTT. It translates to CASSSGQRNTEAFF.

This clonotype was counted many times. The chain joins TRBV27 to TRBJ1-1; TRBD1 agrees at 7 bases. This CDR3 is 14 amino acids long. In germline, CDR1 is MNHEY, CDR2 SMNVEV (reference sequence). After removal of 3 bases from V and 5 bases from J, the junction contained 6 bases not matched to a gene. CDR3 sequence: CASSFTGVGTEAFF. The CDR3 bases are TGTGCCAGCAGTTTCACAGGGGTGGGTACTGAAGCTTTCTTT.